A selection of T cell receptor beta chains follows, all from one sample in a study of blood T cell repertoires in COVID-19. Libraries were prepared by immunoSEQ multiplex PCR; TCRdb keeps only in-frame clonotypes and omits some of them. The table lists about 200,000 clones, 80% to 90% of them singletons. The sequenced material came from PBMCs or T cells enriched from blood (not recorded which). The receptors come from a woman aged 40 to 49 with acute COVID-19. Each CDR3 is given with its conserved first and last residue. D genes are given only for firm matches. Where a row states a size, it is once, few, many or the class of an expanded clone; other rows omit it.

CDR3 protein: CASSLRGAGNQPQHF
CDR3 DNA: TGTGCCAGCAGCTTGCGGGGGGCAGGCAATCAGCCCCAGCATTTT
D gene: NA
J gene: TRBJ1-5
V gene: TRBV5-6
clone size: once

CDR3 protein: CASSLRGGGDTQYF
CDR3 DNA: TGTGCCAGCAGTTTGAGAGGTGGAGGAGATACGCAGTATTTT
D gene: NA
J gene: TRBJ2-3
V gene: TRBV28
clone size: NA

CDR3 protein: CASGLVWRGQGNQPQHF
CDR3 DNA: TGTGCTAGTGGTTTGGTATGGAGGGGGCAGGGCAATCAGCCCCAGCATTTT
D gene: TRBD1
J gene: TRBJ1-5
V gene: TRBV12-5
clone size: NA

CDR3 protein: CASSLTSRLGGDTQYF
CDR3 DNA: TGCGCCAGCAGCTTAACTAGCAGATTGGGGGGAGATACGCAGTATTTT
D gene: NA
J gene: TRBJ2-3
V gene: TRBV5-1
clone size: NA

CDR3 protein: CASSLFETVGGNEQFF
CDR3 DNA: TGTGCCAGCAGTTTATTTGAGACGGTCGGGGGCAATGAGCAGTTCTTC
D gene: NA
J gene: TRBJ2-1
V gene: TRBV27
clone size: few

CDR3 protein: CAISARQGDSNYGYTF
CDR3 DNA: TGTGCCATCTCGGCGCGTCAGGGGGACTCTAACTATGGCTACACCTTC
D gene: TRBD1
J gene: TRBJ1-2
V gene: TRBV10-3
clone size: NA

CDR3 protein: CASSLGLGYNEQFF
CDR3 DNA: TGTGCCAGCAGCTTGGGACTGGGTTACAATGAGCAGTTCTTC
D gene: NA
J gene: TRBJ2-1
V gene: TRBV7-9
clone size: NA

CDR3 protein: CASSRRLVEQFF
CDR3 DNA: TGTGCCAGCAGCCGTCGATTAGTGGAGCAGTTCTTC
D gene: NA
J gene: TRBJ2-1
V gene: TRBV28
clone size: NA

CDR3 protein: CASSQAPGGPFSGANVLTF
CDR3 DNA: TGTGCCAGCAGCCAAGCCCCAGGGGGCCCATTCTCTGGGGCCAACGTCCTGACTTTC
D gene: TRBD1
J gene: TRBJ2-6
V gene: TRBV3-1/TRBV3-2
clone size: NA

CDR3 protein: CASSVEASGSTYEQFF
CDR3 DNA: TGTGCCAGCAGCGTAGAGGCTAGCGGGAGTACGTATGAGCAGTTCTTC
D gene: TRBD2
J gene: TRBJ2-1
V gene: TRBV9
clone size: NA

CDR3 protein: CASRPRGWEAQYF
CDR3 DNA: TGTGCCAGCAGGCCCCGGGGGTGGGAGGCCCAGTACTTC
D gene: NA
J gene: TRBJ2-5
V gene: TRBV2
clone size: NA

CDR3 protein: CASSLGGVTNYGYTF
CDR3 DNA: TGTGCCAGCAGTTTGGGAGGGGTGACGAACTATGGCTACACCTTC
D gene: NA
J gene: TRBJ1-2
V gene: TRBV28
clone size: NA

CDR3 protein: CASSLEQGRPNEQFF
CDR3 DNA: TGTGCCAGCAGCTTGGAACAGGGGAGGCCAAATGAGCAGTTCTTC
D gene: NA
J gene: TRBJ2-1
V gene: TRBV5-5
clone size: NA

CDR3 protein: CASSQGIAGAGHTQYF
CDR3 DNA: TGTGCCAGCAGCCAGGGAATAGCGGGAGCTGGACATACGCAGTATTTT
D gene: TRBD2
J gene: TRBJ2-3
V gene: TRBV14
clone size: NA

CDR3 protein: CASSRLSGRDNEQFF
CDR3 DNA: TGTGCCAGCAGCCGCCTTAGCGGGAGGGACAATGAGCAGTTCTTC
D gene: TRBD2
J gene: TRBJ2-1
V gene: TRBV6-5
clone size: NA

CDR3 protein: CASSKRQGVADTQYF
CDR3 DNA: TGTGCCAGCAGTAAAAGACAGGGGGTAGCAGATACGCAGTATTTT
D gene: TRBD1
J gene: TRBJ2-3
V gene: TRBV6-5
clone size: few

CDR3 protein: CASSFLAGARNEQFF
CDR3 DNA: TGTGCCAGCAGCTTCCTAGCGGGTGCTCGCAATGAGCAGTTCTTC
D gene: TRBD2
J gene: TRBJ2-1
V gene: TRBV7-9
clone size: NA

CDR3 protein: CASRQQGAVNTEAFF
CDR3 DNA: TGTGCCAGCAGACAACAGGGGGCCGTGAACACTGAAGCTTTCTTT
D gene: TRBD1
J gene: TRBJ1-1
V gene: TRBV6-5
clone size: NA

CDR3 protein: CASSESGLDYEQYF
CDR3 DNA: TGCGCCAGCAGTGAGTCAGGTCTAGACTACGAGCAGTACTTC
D gene: NA
J gene: TRBJ2-7
V gene: TRBV10-2
clone size: NA

CDR3 protein: CASSMGTGSYEQYF
CDR3 DNA: TGTGCCAGTAGTATGGGGACAGGATCCTACGAGCAGTACTTC
D gene: TRBD1
J gene: TRBJ2-7
V gene: TRBV19
clone size: few

CDR3 protein: CASSVDTMPGQGLGEQYF
CDR3 DNA: TGTGCCAGCAGCGTAGACACCATGCCCGGACAGGGGCTGGGCGAGCAGTACTTC
D gene: TRBD1
J gene: TRBJ2-7
V gene: TRBV9
clone size: NA

CDR3 protein: CASSFVVWGGPTEAFF
CDR3 DNA: TGTGCCAGCAGCTTCGTCGTTTGGGGAGGACCGACTGAAGCTTTCTTT
D gene: NA
J gene: TRBJ1-1
V gene: TRBV11-2
clone size: NA

CDR3 protein: CATRAGENTEAFF
CDR3 DNA: TGTGCCACCAGAGCCGGGGAGAACACTGAAGCTTTCTTT
D gene: NA
J gene: TRBJ1-1
V gene: TRBV24-1
clone size: NA

CDR3 protein: CASSLMGQGANYGYTF
CDR3 DNA: TGTGCCAGCAGCTTAATGGGCCAGGGGGCTAACTATGGCTACACCTTC
D gene: TRBD1
J gene: TRBJ1-2
V gene: TRBV7-8
clone size: NA

CDR3 protein: CASSRSTGGRVQPQHF
CDR3 DNA: TGTGCCAGCTCACGATCGACAGGGGGCAGGGTTCAGCCCCAGCATTTT
D gene: TRBD1
J gene: TRBJ1-5
V gene: TRBV18
clone size: NA

CDR3 protein: CSVGHLAGAHNEQFF
CDR3 DNA: TGCAGCGTTGGCCACCTAGCGGGAGCCCACAATGAGCAGTTCTTC
D gene: TRBD2
J gene: TRBJ2-1
V gene: TRBV29-1
clone size: once

CDR3 protein: CASSGRLAGPYNEQFF
CDR3 DNA: TGTGCCAGCAGCGGACGACTAGCGGGACCCTACAATGAGCAGTTCTTC
D gene: TRBD2
J gene: TRBJ2-1
V gene: TRBV7-9
clone size: many

CDR3 protein: CASTTVPNTEAFF
CDR3 DNA: TGTGCCAGCACCACGGTTCCGAACACTGAAGCTTTCTTT
D gene: NA
J gene: TRBJ1-1
V gene: TRBV28
clone size: NA

CDR3 protein: CASRPGGRGGELFF
CDR3 DNA: TGTGCCAGCAGGCCGGGAGGGCGGGGCGGGGAGCTGTTTTTT
D gene: TRBD2
J gene: TRBJ2-2
V gene: TRBV6-6
clone size: NA

CDR3 protein: CASDRQGGTGELFF
CDR3 DNA: TGTGCCAGTGACCGGCAGGGGGGTACCGGGGAGCTGTTTTTT
D gene: NA
J gene: TRBJ2-2
V gene: TRBV2
clone size: NA

CDR3 protein: CASSPPPSGSYNEQFF
CDR3 DNA: TGTGCCAGCAGCCCTCCTCCTAGCGGATCCTACAATGAGCAGTTCTTC
D gene: TRBD2
J gene: TRBJ2-1
V gene: TRBV7-9
clone size: once

CDR3 protein: CASSNPTSGRNEQFF
CDR3 DNA: TGTGCCAGCAGTAACCCTACTAGCGGGAGGAATGAGCAGTTCTTC
D gene: TRBD2
J gene: TRBJ2-1
V gene: TRBV6-5
clone size: NA

CDR3 protein: CASSPNRPNTQETQYF
CDR3 DNA: TGTGCCAGCTCACCAAACAGACCCAACACCCAAGAGACCCAGTACTTC
D gene: NA
J gene: TRBJ2-5
V gene: TRBV18
clone size: NA

CDR3 protein: CASRDGRAMIDEQFF
CDR3 DNA: TGTGCCAGCAGAGACGGGAGGGCCATGATCGATGAGCAGTTCTTC
D gene: TRBD2
J gene: TRBJ2-1
V gene: TRBV27
clone size: NA

CDR3 protein: CASSPPPAGDGAGELFF
CDR3 DNA: TGTGCCAGCAGCCCCCCCCCGGCGGGAGATGGTGCCGGGGAGCTGTTTTTT
D gene: TRBD2
J gene: TRBJ2-2
V gene: TRBV27
clone size: few

CDR3 protein: CASSPQGTEQFF
CDR3 DNA: TGTGCCAGTAGCCCCCAGGGGACTGAGCAGTTCTTC
D gene: NA
J gene: TRBJ2-1
V gene: TRBV19
clone size: NA

CDR3 protein: CASSKQSTPGQGNTIYF
CDR3 DNA: TGTGCCAGCAGCAAACAGTCGACCCCGGGACAGGGAAACACCATATATTTT
D gene: NA
J gene: TRBJ1-3
V gene: TRBV21-1
clone size: NA

CDR3 protein: CASSLYPRGPKAEAFF
CDR3 DNA: TGTGCCAGCAGTTTATATCCCAGGGGGCCGAAGGCTGAAGCTTTCTTT
D gene: TRBD1
J gene: TRBJ1-1
V gene: TRBV27
clone size: NA

CDR3 protein: CASSGDRGGKTQYF
CDR3 DNA: TGTGCCAGCAGCGGGGACAGGGGGGGGAAGACCCAGTACTTC
D gene: TRBD1
J gene: TRBJ2-5
V gene: TRBV28
clone size: once

CDR3 protein: CASRLGGIQGSNYGYTF
CDR3 DNA: TGTGCCAGCAGGCTGGGGGGGATCCAGGGTTCTAACTATGGCTACACCTTC
D gene: NA
J gene: TRBJ1-2
V gene: TRBV27
clone size: NA

CDR3 protein: CASSQGLNTGELFF
CDR3 DNA: TGCGCCAGCAGCCAGGGACTGAACACCGGGGAGCTGTTTTTT
D gene: NA
J gene: TRBJ2-2
V gene: TRBV4-3
clone size: NA

CDR3 protein: CASSPGTDTQYF
CDR3 DNA: TGTGCCAGCAGTCCAGGCACAGATACGCAGTATTTT
D gene: NA
J gene: TRBJ2-3
V gene: TRBV12-3/TRBV12-4
clone size: NA

CDR3 protein: CASSLPGGSYEQYF
CDR3 DNA: TGTGCCAGCAGCTTACCGGGAGGCTCCTACGAGCAGTACTTC
D gene: TRBD2
J gene: TRBJ2-7
V gene: TRBV13
clone size: NA

CDR3 protein: CASSFSGSHNEQFF
CDR3 DNA: TGCGCCAGCAGCTTTAGCGGGTCTCACAATGAGCAGTTCTTC
D gene: TRBD2
J gene: TRBJ2-1
V gene: TRBV5-1
clone size: NA

CDR3 protein: CASNPRDEQYF
CDR3 DNA: TGTGCCAGCAACCCGAGGGACGAGCAGTACTTC
D gene: NA
J gene: TRBJ2-7
V gene: TRBV3-1/TRBV3-2
clone size: few

CDR3 protein: CASSSPAQANTEAFF
CDR3 DNA: TGTGCCAGCAGTTCCCCCGCCCAAGCGAACACTGAAGCTTTCTTT
D gene: NA
J gene: TRBJ1-1
V gene: TRBV28
clone size: NA

CDR3 protein: CASSQLWGLGVQLEDTQYF
CDR3 DNA: TGCGCCAGCAGCCAGCTTTGGGGTCTCGGGGTGCAATTAGAAGATACGCAGTATTTT
D gene: NA
J gene: TRBJ2-3
V gene: TRBV4-1
clone size: NA

CDR3 protein: CASSLEGAYEQYF
CDR3 DNA: TGTGCCAGCAGCTTAGAGGGGGCCTACGAGCAGTACTTC
D gene: NA
J gene: TRBJ2-7
V gene: TRBV7-2
clone size: NA

CDR3 protein: CASSVRGDNQPQHF
CDR3 DNA: TGTGCCAGCAGCGTACGGGGGGACAATCAGCCCCAGCATTTT
D gene: NA
J gene: TRBJ1-5
V gene: TRBV9
clone size: NA

CDR3 protein: CASSEALPGQGGGNTEAFF
CDR3 DNA: TGTGCCAGCAGTGAAGCGCTTCCGGGACAGGGTGGGGGTAACACTGAAGCTTTCTTT
D gene: TRBD1
J gene: TRBJ1-1
V gene: TRBV2
clone size: NA

CDR3 protein: CASSHRVNSPLHF
CDR3 DNA: TGTGCCAGCAGCCACAGGGTTAATTCACCCCTCCACTTT
D gene: NA
J gene: TRBJ1-6
V gene: TRBV3-1/TRBV3-2
clone size: few

CDR3 protein: CSAKTTSSTDTQYF
CDR3 DNA: TGCAGCGCCAAAACGACTAGCAGCACAGATACGCAGTATTTT
D gene: TRBD2
J gene: TRBJ2-3
V gene: TRBV29-1
clone size: NA

CDR3 protein: CAITPSAAGNEQFF
CDR3 DNA: TGTGCCATCACTCCAAGCGCCGCGGGGAATGAGCAGTTCTTC
D gene: NA
J gene: TRBJ2-1
V gene: TRBV10-3
clone size: once

CDR3 protein: CASSPGSGFYEQYF
CDR3 DNA: TGTGCCAGCAGCCCGGGTAGCGGTTTCTACGAGCAGTACTTC
D gene: NA
J gene: TRBJ2-7
V gene: TRBV7-2
clone size: NA

CDR3 protein: CASSPSLAGRGDTQYF
CDR3 DNA: TGTGCCAGCAGCCCATCTTTAGCGGGAAGGGGGGATACGCAGTATTTT
D gene: TRBD2
J gene: TRBJ2-3
V gene: TRBV27
clone size: NA

CDR3 protein: CASSFKGGAGTGELFF
CDR3 DNA: TGTGCCAGCAGCTTTAAAGGGGGGGCTGGCACCGGGGAGCTGTTTTTT
D gene: NA
J gene: TRBJ2-2
V gene: TRBV7-2
clone size: NA

CDR3 protein: CASSYEANYGYTF
CDR3 DNA: TGTGCCAGCAGTTACGAGGCCAACTATGGCTACACCTTC
D gene: NA
J gene: TRBJ1-2
V gene: TRBV6-5
clone size: once

CDR3 protein: CAWRVTPGQSLREQYF
CDR3 DNA: TGTGCCTGGAGGGTAACCCCGGGACAGAGCTTGAGGGAGCAGTACTTC
D gene: TRBD1
J gene: TRBJ2-7
V gene: TRBV30
clone size: once

CDR3 protein: CASSWGLSSNQPQHF
CDR3 DNA: TGCGCCAGCAGCTGGGGCTTATCTAGCAATCAGCCCCAGCATTTT
D gene: NA
J gene: TRBJ1-5
V gene: TRBV5-1
clone size: NA

CDR3 protein: CASSFGPTNEKLFF
CDR3 DNA: TGTGCCAGCAGCTTTGGGCCAACTAATGAAAAACTGTTTTTT
D gene: NA
J gene: TRBJ1-4
V gene: TRBV5-8
clone size: NA